These 13 T cell receptor beta chains originate from one sample sequenced in a study of CD8 T cells in ankylosing spondylitis. TCRdb reanalysed the 5' RACE reads using MiXCR and keeps one entry per CDR3 protein. The data show roughly 260,000 distinct CDR3 sequences, with around 18% seen just once and about 8% held by the top ten. The sequenced sample was blood, either unsorted or a sorted T cell fraction (not recorded which). The receptor source for this set is a male donor with ankylosing spondylitis or in good health (not recorded which).

The chain recombines TRBV6-5 with TRBJ2-1; possibly TRBD2 for D (6 bases). Germline-derived CDR1 and CDR2 are MNHEY and SVGAGI. This CDR3 region has 12 residues. The ends were cut back, 2 bases at V and 7 bases at J, with 6 bases in the middle. The CDR3 loop reads CASSYRENEQFF. The DNA for the CDR3 is TGTGCCAGCAGTTACCGGGAGAATGAGCAGTTCTTC.

V and J are TRBV5-1 and TRBJ2-1; TRBD1 aligns across 9 bases. The CDR3 runs 12 residues. The trim removed 4 bases at V and 9 bases at J, leaving 2 bases unmatched. Per the germline V gene, CDR1 is SGHRS and CDR2 is YFSETQ. The CDR3 DNA is TGCGCCAGCAGCGGACAGGGGAGTGAGCAGTTCTTC. Amino acid sequence: CASSGQGSEQFF.

This clonotype was seen more than once but under ten times. V gene TRBV5-1 combines with J gene TRBJ2-3; tentative D call: TRBD2 (5 bases). The germline gives CDR1 SGHRS, CDR2 YFSETQ. The length of the CDR3 is 15 residues. V was trimmed by 3 bases and J by 4 bases, leaving 15 bases between them. The CDR3 sequence is CASSSGLSGADTQYF. The CDR3 DNA reads TGCGCCAGCAGCTCCGGACTTTCGGGCGCAGATACGCAGTATTTT.

Many counts were recorded for this clonotype. The J gene is TRBJ1-3, the V gene TRBV29-1, with D hard to call. The germline CDR1 and CDR2 sequences are SQVTM and ANQGSEA. This CDR3 is 14 amino acids long. The germline V and J ends were trimmed by 4 bases and 0 bases, with 10 bases remaining between them. CDR3 bases: TGCAGCGTTGGTTCCCCTAGCTCTGGAAACACCATATATTTT. The encoded protein is CSVGSPSSGNTIYF. Full variable domain (outside the CDR3, taken from reference TRBV29-1 and TRBJ1-3): SAVISQKPSRDICQRGTSLTIQCQVDSQVTMMFWYRQQPGQSLTLIATANQGSEATYESGFVIDKFPISRPNLTFSTLTVSNMSPEDSSIYLCSVGSPSSGNTIYFGEGSWLTVV.

This clonotype has only a few counts. V is TRBV5-1 and J is TRBJ2-1; 7 bases map to TRBD2. Per germline, CDR1 SGHRS and CDR2 YFSETQ. The trim removed 3 bases at V and 9 bases at J, leaving 6 bases unmatched. The CDR3 totals 13 residues. Written as DNA, the CDR3 is TGCGCCAGCAGCTACGGCTCGGGGGGTGAGCAGTTCTTC. It yields the protein CASSYGSGGEQFF.

This clonotype was counted between two and nine times. The chain couples TRBV5-4 to TRBJ2-3; D is perhaps TRBD1 (6 bases). The CDR3 covers 15 residues. In germline, CDR1 is SGHNT, CDR2 YYREEE (reference sequence). The V end was cut by 4 bases, the J end by 2 bases, with 14 bases between. CDR3 amino acids: CASSANRDPTDTQYF. Here the CDR3 DNA reads TGTGCCAGCAGCGCGAACAGGGATCCCACAGATACGCAGTATTTT. Full variable domain (remainder filled in from reference TRBV5-4 and TRBJ2-3): ETGVTQSPTHLIKTRGQQVTLRCSSQSGHNTVSWYQQALGQGPQFIFQYYREEENGRGNFPPRFSGLQFPNYSSELNVNALELDDSALYLCASSANRDPTDTQYFGPGTRLTVL.

This clonotype was counted between two and nine times. V is TRBV20-1 and J is TRBJ2-5; D perhaps matches TRBD2 (5 bases). The CDR3 is 12 amino acids. Germline V gene sequence: CDR1 DFQATT, CDR2 SNEGSKA (reference sequence). V lost 3 bases and J 4 bases, leaving 9 bases between the germline ends. CDR3 coding DNA: TGCAGTGCTAGTGGACTCGGAGAGACCCAGTACTTC. The encoded protein is CSASGLGETQYF.

This clonotype was counted many times. This rearrangement joins TRBV7-3 to TRBJ2-1, with 8 bases lining up with TRBD2. The CDR3 contains 17 residues. The V gene end was trimmed by 5 bases and the J gene end by 4 bases; junction bases not matched to a gene: 13. CDR1 and CDR2 from the germline V gene are SGHTA and FQGTGA. DNA of the CDR3: TGTGCCAGCAGCCCAAACGAGCGGGGGCTGCGGTACAATGAGCAGTTCTTC. As protein: CASSPNERGLRYNEQFF. The complete variable domain, with remaining parts taken from reference TRBV7-3 and TRBJ2-1, reads GAGVSQTPSNKVTEKGKYVELRCDPISGHTALYWYRQSLGQGPEFLIYFQGTGAADDSGLPNDRFFAVRPEGSVSTLKIQRTERGDSAVYLCASSPNERGLRYNEQFFGPGTRLTVL.

This clonotype occurred a few times. The V and J genes are TRBV6-1 and TRBJ2-1; D ambiguous. Germline lookup yields CDR1 MNHNS and CDR2 SASEGT. Trimming cost V 8 bases and J 11 bases, with 10 bases left between them. The CDR3 totals 10 residues. The CDR3 DNA reads as TGTGCCAGCCTTTACGAGAAGCAGTTCTTC. It encodes CASLYEKQFF.

This clonotype was seen at least ten times. The chain joins TRBV6-1 to TRBJ2-1, with 9 positions matching TRBD2. The CDR3 loop spans 14 amino acids. The V and J ends lost 6 bases and 6 bases, in that order; junction bases with no gene match: 6. CDR1 MNHNS and CDR2 SASEGT come from the germline V gene. The CDR3: CASRAGTSSNEQFF. The CDR3, as DNA: TGTGCCAGCAGAGCCGGGACTAGCAGCAATGAGCAGTTCTTC.

This CDR3 reads CAARLYSNQPQHF. The CDR3 DNA is TGTGCCGCCAGACTGTATAGCAATCAGCCCCAGCATTTT. The chain has TRBV6-1 and TRBJ1-5; no firm D call. From germline, CDR1 is MNHNS and CDR2 SASEGT. Trimming took off 11 bases at V and 0 bases at J, with 11 bases between the two ends. The CDR3 has 13 residues.

The rearrangement uses TRBV18 and TRBJ1-2, with D maybe TRBD1 (5 bases). Trimming removed 1 base from V and 5 bases from J, with 11 bases in between. Germline V gene data show CDR1 as KGHSH and CDR2 as LQKENI. The CDR3 contains 14 residues. The CDR3: CASSPRRGEYGYTF. CDR3 bases: TGTGCCAGCTCACCACGGCGAGGGGAGTATGGCTACACCTTC.

Worth noting for this clonotype: One end of the junction does not line up with germline, which may come from a read error. The rearrangement uses TRBV7-9 and TRBJ1-1; D is ambiguous. This CDR3 region has 13 residues. CDR1 is SEHNR, CDR2 FQNEAQ, per germline (reference sequence). The CDR3 here is CVSSPGSSTEAFF. The CDR3 DNA reads TGTGTCAGCAGCCCCGGGTCGAGTACTGAAGCTTTCTTT.